The rows below give T cell receptor beta chains drawn from one sample of a study of T cell clonotyping in hematopoietic cell transplantation. Assay used: immunoSEQ multiplex PCR; TCRdb lists only in-frame clones, some missing. The sample carries approximately 9,300 clones, around nine tenths recorded once. Source: peripheral blood mononuclear cells, taken before stem cell transplant. Receptors were obtained from a woman aged 45-60 years with chronic myeloid leukemia. Some clones in this sample may be carry-over from other donors' samples. The CDR3 runs from the conserved cysteine through the conserved F or W. The D gene is left open where the match is weak. Only part of the rows carry a size: once, few, many, or a class if the clone is expanded.

j_call v_call d_call clone_size cdr3_nt cdr3_aa
TRBJ1-1 TRBV30 . . TGTGCCTGGAGTGTACTTACAGGGTTGGGCACTGAAGCTTTCTTT CAWSVLTGLGTEAFF
TRBJ2-7 TRBV5-5 TRBD2 once TGTGCCAGCAGCTTCAACCCTAGCGGGAGCTACGAGCAGTACTTC CASSFNPSGSYEQYF
TRBJ2-1 TRBV11-3 TRBD2 . TGTGCCAGCAGCACCTCGGGACTAGCGGGAACCTACAATGAGCAGTTCTTC CASSTSGLAGTYNEQFF
TRBJ1-5 TRBV2 TRBD1 . TGTGCCAGCAGGAAACCGGGGGGACAGGGGGCTGATCAGCCCCAGCATTTT CASRKPGGQGADQPQHF
TRBJ2-1 TRBV7-3 TRBD2 . TGTGCCAGCAGCTCCTCGACTAGCGGGAGGGGGGCCAATGAGCAGTTCTTC CASSSSTSGRGANEQFF
TRBJ1-4 TRBV5-1 TRBD1 . TGCGCCAGCAGCCTACGGGACAGGGGAGAGGAAAAACTGTTTTTT CASSLRDRGEEKLFF
TRBJ1-1 TRBV14 . . TGTGCCAGCAGCCAAGAAATGGGGAGTGAAGCTTTCTTT CASSQEMGSEAFF
TRBJ2-2 TRBV6-6 TRBD1 . TGTGCCAGCAAGCAGGGGGCGGGCGGGGAGCTGTTTTTT CASKQGAGGELFF
TRBJ2-1 TRBV9 TRBD1 . TGTGCCAGCAGCCCCGGGACAGGAATCAATGAGCAGTTCTTC CASSPGTGINEQFF
TRBJ2-3 TRBV4-2 . . TGTGCCAGCAGCCAAGAGAGGTGGGCCACAGATACGCAGTATTTT CASSQERWATDTQYF
TRBJ1-1 TRBV19 . . TGTGCCAGTAGAGGGAGATCTTTTAACACTGAAGCTTTCTTT CASRGRSFNTEAFF
TRBJ2-7 TRBV6-1 TRBD1 . TGTGCCAGCAGTTGGACAGGGGACGAGCAGTACTTC CASSWTGDEQYF
TRBJ2-2 TRBV5-1 TRBD2 . TGCGCCAGCAGCTTGGATCTAGCGGGAGTCACCGGGGAGCTGTTTTTT CASSLDLAGVTGELFF
TRBJ2-4 TRBV7-2 . . TGTGCCAGCAGCCTGGGTGTTAGCGCAAACATTCAGTACTTC CASSLGVSANIQYF
TRBJ2-5 TRBV5-1 . . TGCGCCAGCAGCTTGGATCTCTCTCCCTCAACGTGGTACTTC CASSLDLSPSTWYF
TRBJ1-2 TRBV29-1 . . TGCAGCGTATTTGGTGGGGGGACCTATGGCTACACCTTC CSVFGGGTYGYTF
TRBJ1-2 TRBV5-6 . once TGTGCCAGCAGCTTGGAGGGGAACTATGGCTACACCTTC CASSLEGNYGYTF
TRBJ2-7 TRBV7-9 TRBD1 . TGTGCCAGCAGCCAGGACTCGGGACAGGGCCCCTACGAGCAGTACTTC CASSQDSGQGPYEQYF
TRBJ2-7 TRBV28 TRBD2 . TGTGCCAGCAGTTCACTGGGACTAGCGGACTACGAGCAGTACTTC CASSSLGLADYEQYF
TRBJ2-3 TRBV11-2 TRBD2 . TGTGCCAGCAGCCAGCGGGGGACCTTTGCCACAGATACGCAGTATTTT CASSQRGTFATDTQYF
TRBJ1-1 TRBV19 . . TGTGCCAGTAGTACATACACGGCGAACACTGAAGCTTTCTTT CASSTYTANTEAFF
TRBJ2-1 TRBV4-1 TRBD2 . TGCGCCAGCAGCCAAGACCGGACTAGCGGGAGCTACAATGAGCAGTTCTTC CASSQDRTSGSYNEQFF
TRBJ2-1 TRBV2 TRBD1 . TGTGCCAGCAGAGGATACTCGCCAGGGGGCTACAATGAGCAGTTCTTC CASRGYSPGGYNEQFF
TRBJ2-3 TRBV9 . . TGTGCCAGCAGCGCGGGCCCCGGGACCAGATTCACAGATACGCAGTATTTT CASSAGPGTRFTDTQYF
TRBJ2-3 TRBV27 . . TGTGCCAGCAGTCCCCCGACACGTAATCCGCAGTATTTT CASSPPTRNPQYF
TRBJ1-5 TRBV19 . once TGTGCCAGTAGTATACCTCGGGATTTTAGGGGCAATCAGCCCCAGCATTTT CASSIPRDFRGNQPQHF
TRBJ1-2 TRBV28 . . TGTGCCAGCAGTTTGTCCGGCACTAACTATGGCTACACCTTC CASSLSGTNYGYTF
TRBJ1-2 TRBV28 TRBD1 . TGTGCCAGCAGTTTCTCTGGACAGGGGACCTATGGCTACACCTTC CASSFSGQGTYGYTF
TRBJ2-1 TRBV10-3 TRBD2 . TGTGCCATCAGTGAATGGACTAGCGACTACAATGAGCAGTTCTTC CAISEWTSDYNEQFF
TRBJ2-2 TRBV5-4 . . TGTGCCAGCAGCCTCTCCGCGTTTGCGGGCACCGGGGAGCTGTTTTTT CASSLSAFAGTGELFF
TRBJ2-2 TRBV7-2 . once TGTGCCAGCAGCGTCCCAATAGGGATAACCGGGGAGCTGTTTTTT CASSVPIGITGELFF
TRBJ2-7 TRBV5-1 . . TGCGCCAGCAGCGGGACCGAGTCTACTTACGAGCAGTACTTC CASSGTESTYEQYF
TRBJ2-5 TRBV2 TRBD2 . TGTGCCAGCACCTCGACTAGCGGCCAAGAGACCCAGTACTTC CASTSTSGQETQYF
TRBJ2-1 TRBV5-1 . . TGCGCCAGCAGCCCTTTAGAGGGCTCTCATTACGGTGAGCAGTTCTTC CASSPLEGSHYGEQFF
TRBJ2-7 TRBV11-2 . . TGTGCCAGCAGCTTAGAGGGGTCCGAGCAGTACTTC CASSLEGSEQYF
TRBJ2-1 TRBV4-3 . . TGCGCCAGCAGCCAAGAAGCTAGCTCCTACAATGAGCAGTTCTTC CASSQEASSYNEQFF
TRBJ2-7 TRBV4-3 TRBD2 few TGCGCCAGCAGCCAAGGGGTTTCTAGCGGGAGGCCGTACTTC CASSQGVSSGRPYF
TRBJ1-5 TRBV19 . . TGTGCCAGTAGAGGGGTAGTCGGGAGGAGCAATCAGCCCCAGCATTTT CASRGVVGRSNQPQHF
TRBJ1-2 TRBV9 . . TGTGCCAGCAGCCCCCTCGGGCAGCACTATGGCTACACCTTC CASSPLGQHYGYTF
TRBJ2-7 TRBV5-1 . . TGCGCCAGCAGCTTGGGACAGGTCGGTTACGAGCAGTACTTC CASSLGQVGYEQYF
TRBJ2-2 TRBV5-1 . once TGCGCCAGCAGGAGGGACGGGGCTTCGAACACCGGGGAGCTGTTTTTT CASRRDGASNTGELFF
TRBJ2-7 TRBV20-1 . . TGCAGTGCTTTGGACAGCTACGAGCAGTACTTC CSALDSYEQYF